This TCR beta chain was sequenced during a study of blood T cell repertoires in COVID-19. Study overall: Sites in the United States, Italy and Spain provided acute and convalescent COVID-19 samples.

In the original processing: The authors estimated nucleated cell counts from reference gene primer amplification. Assay used: immunoSEQ multiplex PCR; TCRdb lists only in-frame clones, some missing. D and trimming were read from the DNA, whereas the V and J calls and clone size are those reported in that table. The profile shows about 240,000 clones, about nine tenths of them singletons. This TCR was recovered from a young man with COVID-19, enrolled during active disease. The sample comprised peripheral blood.

CDR3 residues: CASSSALLRTGATYNEQFF. The CDR3, as DNA: TGTGCCAGCAGTTCAGCCCTCCTCCGGACAGGCGCTACCTACAATGAGCAGTTCTTC. This chain connects TRBV27 to TRBJ2-1; the match to TRBD1 covers 7 bases. This CDR3 has 19 residues. Germline lookup yields CDR1 MNHEY and CDR2 SMNVEV (reference sequence). V shed 4 bases, J shed 2 bases, and the junction held 17 bases outside the gene matches.